This T cell receptor beta chain was recorded in a study of shared clonotypes between healthy human individuals. At the level of the study: A donor's plate count was three for CD4 naive and three for CD4 memory; CD8 naive had two and CD8 memory one. Findings of the study overall: Sampling was confined to blood; repertoires within tissues likely differ.

Some clones are missing from TCRdb's copy, which holds only in-frame ones; the method was immunoSEQ multiplex PCR. This table holds under 200,000 clones, approximately 92% found once. A note on this clone: The antigen is not known.

Healthy HIV-negative adults without recent acute infections or vaccinations served as donors. Every donor, a Caucasian adult, lived in Nashville, Tennessee. CDR1 and CDR2 (germline): SGHRS, YFSETQ. The CDR3 is made up of 15 amino acids. J was trimmed by 0 bases and V by 5 bases; bases with no gene match: 8. This receptor was obtained from a woman younger than 45 in good health. Material for sequencing was naive CD4+ T cells sorted from blood. Subset in this sample: CD45RA+ positively selected. This rearrangement joins TRBV5-1 to TRBJ2-7; the match to TRBD1 covers 7 bases. CDR3 sequence: CASRWGTVSSYEQYF. In DNA, the CDR3 is TGCGCCAGCAGATGGGGGACAGTAAGCTCCTACGAGCAGTACTTC. Looking up the rest from reference TRBV5-1 and TRBJ2-7 gives the full variable domain: KAGVTQTPRYLIKTRGQQVTLSCSPISGHRSVSWYQQTPGQGLQFLFEYFSETQRNKGNFPGRFSGRQFSNSRSEMNVSTLELGDSALYLCASRWGTVSSYEQYFGPGTRLTVT.